The 3 T cell receptor beta chains listed next were all sequenced from one sample in a study of T cells after yellow fever vaccination. MiXCR was run by TCRdb on the 5' RACE reads, yielding one entry per CDR3 protein. The table has about 630,000 distinct CDR3 sequences, around an eighth seen once. The material sequenced was PBMCs, taken on the day of the yellow fever booster vaccination. These receptors originate from a man between 25 and 39 years old who received the YFV17D yellow fever vaccine.

At least ten counts were recorded for this clonotype. The rearrangement links TRBV28 to TRBJ1-5; 9 nucleotides match TRBD1. The ends lost 4 bases at V and 7 bases at J; junction bases unmatched: 8. The CDR3 has 15 residues. Germline loops: CDR1 MDHEN, CDR2 SYDVKM. CDR3 in DNA: TGTGCCAGCAGTTCCGCGACAGGGGGTACGCAGCCCCAGCATTTT. Protein: CASSSATGGTQPQHF.

Here the CDR3 DNA reads TGTGCCAGCAGTTCGGGGACCCCTAAAAAAGCTTTCTTT. Amino acid sequence: CASSSGTPKKAFF. This sequence joins TRBV6-5 and TRBJ1-1; tentative D call: TRBD1 (5 bases). Per germline, CDR1 MNHEY and CDR2 SVGAGI. This CDR3 comprises 13 residues. Deletions cut 4 bases from V and 9 bases from J, with 15 bases between.

The rearrangement links TRBV20-1 to TRBJ2-1; D uncertain. The CDR3 is 14 amino acids. Germline CDR1 reads DFQATT; CDR2 reads SNEGSKA (reference sequence). V lost 0 bases to trimming and J lost 2 bases, with 8 bases between them. CDR3 loop: CSAREGNPYNEQFF. The DNA of the CDR3 is TGCAGTGCTAGAGAGGGGAACCCCTACAATGAGCAGTTCTTC.